The clone carrying this T cell receptor beta chain came up a few times. The target antigen is unknown. MiXCR was run by TCRdb on the reads, yielding one entry per CDR3 protein. The sample records about 130,000 distinct CDR3 sequences, about 24% being singletons. This sample stems from a study of T cell repertoires in cytomegalovirus infection. Germline assignment: CDR1 MNHNS and CDR2 SASEGT. With V trimmed by 3 bases and J by 2 bases, 9 bases remained unmatched. The CDR3 is 17 amino acids. The origin of this receptor is a human donor in good health (CMV status not recorded). Some clones in this sample may be carry-over from other donors' samples. Sequencing was done on a sample of PBMCs, sequenced either directly or after in vitro stimulation (not recorded which). The genes are TRBV6-1 and TRBJ2-3, with 9 bases matching TRBD2. The CDR3 sequence is CASSDSGASGNTDTQYF. The CDR3 coding sequence is TGTGCCAGCAGTGACTCCGGGGCTAGCGGGAACACAGATACGCAGTATTTT.